This T cell receptor beta chain originates from a study of T-cell reconstitution after alpha-beta-depleted transplantation in children. Preparing the TCRbeta library involved the use of unique molecular identifiers. Each CDR3 protein gets one entry after TCRdb re-called the PCR reads with MiXCR. This table holds 500,000 to 650,000 distinct CDR3 sequences, 10% to 15% found once. About this clonotype: The antigen remains undetermined.

The CDR3 covers 14 residues. CDR1 and CDR2 from the germline V gene are DFQATT and SNEGSKA (reference sequence). J was trimmed by 1 base and V by 5 bases; bases with no gene match: 3. Study observations and caveats: Once a year had passed after transplant, T-cell counts and diversity came mostly from newly produced T cells. Some patients showed high day-60 TCRbeta diversity, which derived from surviving recipient T cells and thymic progenitors. About two months after transplant, alpha-beta T cells reportedly came from several hundred expanded graft clones.

The chain couples TRBV20-1 to TRBJ2-2; 8 nucleotides line up with TRBD1. The sequenced sample was PBMCs, mostly from graft donor cells, obtained 360 days after TCRalphabeta/CD19-depleted stem cell transplant. The clonotype comes from a male patient younger than 18 who had a stem cell transplant for acute myeloid leukemia, so the T cells may come from the graft donor. Here the CDR3 DNA reads TGCAGTGCTTTACAGGGGGGGAACACCGGGGAGCTGTTTTTT. It is translated as CSALQGGNTGELFF.